This T cell receptor beta chain was recovered during a study of shared clonotypes between healthy human individuals. General study results and limits: The generation probabilities recorded for non-shared clonotypes fell below those of clonotypes shared by all four donors.

Clones were sequenced by immunoSEQ multiplex PCR, and TCRdb holds only the in-frame ones, with some missing. The table includes 2 million to 2.5 million clones, approximately 94% detected once. Terminally differentiated effector memory CD45RA+ cells were excluded by CCR7 positive selection of CD45RO-negative cells. Donors comprised only Caucasian adults living in Nashville, Tennessee. The CDR3 totals 14 residues. The V and J ends lost 2 bases and 3 bases respectively, with 10 bases between them. Germline CDR1 KGHSH, CDR2 LQKENI. Note on this clone: Its antigen is unknown.

Sequencing used naive CD8+ T cells sorted from blood. This clonotype originated in a man younger than 35 in good health. The chain is built from TRBV18 and TRBJ1-2; D is ambiguous. The CDR3 coding sequence is TGTGCCAGCTCACCATCTGAAGATTACTATGGCTACACCTTC. Amino acids: CASSPSEDYYGYTF.